This passage covers 25 T cell receptor beta chains from one sample sequenced in a study of blood T cell repertoires in COVID-19. Data came from immunoSEQ multiplex PCR; TCRdb stores just in-frame clones and leaves some out. Among approximately 68,000 clones, around 86% were seen once, and the ten largest hold about 11%. The sample consisted of peripheral blood. The origin of the receptors is a man between 65 and 85 years old with active or convalescent COVID-19.

The chain combines TRBV18 with TRBJ1-3, with unresolved D. This CDR3 region has 13 residues. Germline V gives CDR1 KGHSH, CDR2 LQKENI. With 8 bases removed from V and 4 bases from J, the gap between germline ends came to 12 bases. DNA for the CDR3: TGTGCCAGCCAGGAAGGTGACGGAAACACCATATATTTT. Translated: CASQEGDGNTIYF.

The table lists this clone with a count of one. This rearrangement joins TRBV7-9 to TRBJ2-1, with 11 bases lining up with TRBD2. The CDR3 runs to 15 residues. From germline, CDR1 is SEHNR and CDR2 FQNEAQ (reference sequence). Unmatched junction bases numbered 10, after V lost 7 bases and J lost 8 bases. CDR3 nucleotide sequence: TGTGCCAGCACCCCGTCCGGGACTAGCGGCGATGAGCAGTTCTTC. Residues: CASTPSGTSGDEQFF.

The chain carries TRBV7-8 and TRBJ2-1, with a possible D match to TRBD2 (6 bases). The CDR3 runs 13 residues. Deletions cut 0 bases from V and 12 bases from J, with 12 bases between. Germline values: CDR1 SGHVS, CDR2 FQNEAQ. The CDR3 loop reads CASSLASGDGQFF. The CDR3 DNA follows: TGTGCCAGCAGCTTAGCTAGCGGAGACGGGCAGTTCTTC.

This clone rates as medium-sized. The CDR3 DNA follows: TGTGCCAGTAGTACCCGACAGGGGGCTAACTATGGCTACACCTTC. This encodes CASSTRQGANYGYTF. The rearrangement uses TRBV19 and TRBJ1-2, with TRBD1 matching over 9 bases. The junction had 3 bases not matched to a gene; V was cut back by 4 bases and J by 0 bases. The CDR3 loop spans 15 amino acids. Germline V gives CDR1 LNHDA, CDR2 SQIVND (reference sequence).

The chain recombines TRBV5-1 with TRBJ1-2; 8 bases are a match to TRBD1. Germline lookup yields CDR1 SGHRS and CDR2 YFSETQ. V lost 4 bases to trimming and J lost 8 bases; unmatched junction nucleotides: 13. The CDR3 has 15 residues. The CDR3 DNA reads TGCGCCAGCAGCCCGACCGGACAGGGTGAGGGAGGCTACACCTTC. Translating gives CASSPTGQGEGGYTF. The full variable domain, with the rest looked up from reference TRBV5-1 and TRBJ1-2, is KAGVTQTPRYLIKTRGQQVTLSCSPISGHRSVSWYQQTPGQGLQFLFEYFSETQRNKGNFPGRFSGRQFSNSRSEMNVSTLELGDSALYLCASSPTGQGEGGYTFGSGTRLTVV.

This chain links TRBV7-8 with TRBJ2-7, with 7 nucleotides matching TRBD1. V gave up 3 bases and J gave up 1 base; unmatched junction bases: 6. CDR3 length: 15 amino acids. Germline-derived CDR1 and CDR2 are SGHVS and FQNEAQ. Here the CDR3 reads CASSFRQGLSYEQYF. CDR3 nucleotide sequence: TGTGCCAGCAGCTTTCGACAGGGCCTTTCCTACGAGCAGTACTTC.

The chain couples TRBV7-2 to TRBJ2-2; perhaps TRBD2 as D (5 bases). The V and J ends lost 3 bases and 4 bases respectively, with 12 bases between them. Per germline, CDR1 SGHTA and CDR2 FQGNSA. The length of the CDR3 is 15 residues. CDR3 amino acids: CASSLDSFITGELFF. The CDR3 nucleotides read TGTGCCAGCAGCTTGGACTCCTTTATCACCGGGGAGCTGTTTTTT.

This clone was recorded once. This chain joins TRBV5-1 and TRBJ2-3; D possibly corresponds to TRBD2 (5 bases). This CDR3 region has 19 residues. V shed 0 bases and J shed 4 bases, with 24 bases lying between them. Germline lookup yields CDR1 SGHRS and CDR2 YFSETQ. DNA of the CDR3: TGCGCCAGCAGCTTGGTGCCACTTAGGGCCGGAGGAGAATCAGATACGCAGTATTTT. Protein: CASSLVPLRAGGESDTQYF.

The chain joins TRBV5-5 to TRBJ1-2; D might be TRBD1 (5 bases). CDR1 and CDR2 (germline): SGHKS, YYEKEE (reference sequence). The CDR3 consists of 15 residues. Trimming shortened V by 2 bases and J by 2 bases, and 13 bases separated the two germline ends. For the CDR3, the DNA is TGTGCCAGCAGCTTCGGTGGAGGGGCGAACTATGGCTACACCTTC. It specifies CASSFGGGANYGYTF.

The DNA of the CDR3 is TGTGCCAGCAGCGTACCCCCGGGTAACACCATATATTTT. Translation: CASSVPPGNTIYF. V gene TRBV9 combines with J gene TRBJ1-3; D uncertain. The CDR3 spans 13 residues. With 1 base removed from V and 7 bases from J, the gap between germline ends came to 9 bases. Per the germline V gene, CDR1 is SGDLS and CDR2 is YYNGEE.

This clone has only one observation. CDR3: CASTPGLAGILYNEQFF. In DNA form, the CDR3 reads TGTGCCAGTACCCCTGGACTAGCGGGGATACTATACAATGAGCAGTTCTTC. The gene calls are TRBV19 and TRBJ2-1, with 12 bases lining up with TRBD2. V shed 7 bases and J 4 bases; nucleotides not matched to a gene: 11. This CDR3 has 17 amino acids. Germline CDR1 and CDR2: LNHDA and SQIVND (reference sequence).

This sequence joins TRBV18 and TRBJ2-5, with TRBD1 identical over 9 bases. Germline V CDR1 and CDR2: KGHSH, LQKENI. The CDR3 spans 16 residues. The V gene end was trimmed by 4 bases and the J gene end by 1 base; junction bases not matched to a gene: 7. The CDR3 is CASSRSQGARQETQYF. CDR3 sequence (DNA): TGTGCCAGCTCACGTTCACAGGGGGCTCGCCAAGAGACCCAGTACTTC.

The rearrangement joins TRBV6-1 to TRBJ2-1; no clear D. The germline V gene has CDR1 MNHNS and CDR2 SASEGT. Trimming removed 1 base from V and 9 bases from J, with 10 bases in between. CDR3 length: 13 residues. The CDR3 DNA is TGTGCCAGCAGTGAAGGGCCAATTGGTGAGCAGTTCTTC. Translation: CASSEGPIGEQFF.

The rearrangement uses TRBV30 and TRBJ1-2; no clear D. Germline V CDR1 and CDR2: GTSNPN, SVGIG (reference sequence). CDR3 length: 14 residues. Trimming stripped 0 bases from V and 4 bases from J, with 12 bases between. The CDR3 coding sequence is TGTGCCTGGAGTGTACATGGTGCGGGCTATGGCTACACCTTC. It yields the protein CAWSVHGAGYGYTF.

The CDR3 loop is CASSFRQNTEAFF. CDR3 in DNA: TGTGCCAGCAGTTTCCGACAGAACACTGAAGCTTTCTTT. The chain carries TRBV6-5 and TRBJ1-1; D not resolved. This CDR3 region has 13 residues. Germline loops: CDR1 MNHEY, CDR2 SVGAGI. Trimming cost V 4 bases and J 1 base, with 7 bases left between them.

V usage is TRBV19 and J usage is TRBJ2-1; D unclear. V dropped 3 bases and J dropped 2 bases, with 5 bases sitting between them. Per the germline V gene, CDR1 is LNHDA and CDR2 is SQIVND (reference sequence). The CDR3 length is 13 residues. The CDR3 loop is CASSILAYNEQFF. CDR3 sequence (DNA): TGTGCCAGTAGTATCCTAGCCTACAATGAGCAGTTCTTC.

This clone was recorded at least ten times. The chain uses TRBV19 and TRBJ1-1, with no clear D. Germline CDR1 reads LNHDA; CDR2 reads SQIVND (reference sequence). The ends were cut back, 3 bases at V and 9 bases at J, with 17 bases in the middle. This CDR3 comprises 14 residues. The CDR3 bases are TGTGCCAGTAGTATCTGGGGAGTGTCGCGGAAAGCTTTCTTT. This translates into CASSIWGVSRKAFF.

The chain uses TRBV12-3 or TRBV12-4 and TRBJ1-1; TRBD1 matches 9 bases. The CDR3 loop spans 13 amino acids. V lost 2 bases, J lost 8 bases, and 3 bases stayed unmatched. The CDR3 sequence is CASSLTGTGEAFF. DNA of the CDR3: TGTGCCAGCAGTTTAACCGGGACAGGGGAAGCTTTCTTT.

The chain recombines TRBV7-9 with TRBJ1-6; 7 bases match TRBD1. CDR1 is SEHNR, CDR2 FQNEAQ, per germline (reference sequence). V shed 2 bases and J 9 bases; nucleotides not matched to a gene: 4. The CDR3 consists of 14 residues. Here the CDR3 reads CASSLQGVLSPLHF. Written as DNA, the CDR3 is TGTGCCAGCAGCTTACAGGGGGTTCTTTCACCCCTCCACTTT.

CDR3 loop: CASSFGGPSEQYF. The CDR3 bases are TGTGCCAGCAGTTTCGGGGGGCCCAGCGAGCAGTACTTC. The genes are TRBV27 and TRBJ2-7; weak D call: TRBD2 (7 bases). CDR1 MNHEY and CDR2 SMNVEV come from the germline V gene (reference sequence). This CDR3 has 13 residues. With 3 bases removed from V and 6 bases from J, the gap between germline ends came to 12 bases.

The chain is built from TRBV3-1 (or the pseudogene TRBV3-2) and TRBJ2-2, with TRBD2 identical over 10 bases. This CDR3 spans 15 amino acids. V dropped 9 bases and J dropped 5; count of bases not matched to a gene: 9. Per germline, CDR1 LGHDT and CDR2 YNNKEL (reference sequence). This CDR3 reads CARGGSGRWTGELFF. CDR3 nucleotide sequence: TGTGCCAGGGGGGGTAGCGGGAGGTGGACCGGGGAGCTGTTTTTT.

V usage is TRBV19 and J usage is TRBJ2-6; D ambiguous. V was trimmed by 4 bases and J by 4 bases, leaving 14 bases between them. The germline gives CDR1 LNHDA, CDR2 SQIVND (reference sequence). The CDR3 loop spans 16 amino acids. DNA of the CDR3: TGTGCCAGTAGTAGAGGAGTGTCTCTGGGGGCCAACGTCCTGACTTTC. Amino acids: CASSRGVSLGANVLTF.

The chain links TRBV20-1 to TRBJ2-3, with 11 bases aligning to TRBD2. Germline CDR1 reads DFQATT; CDR2 reads SNEGSKA (reference sequence). Unmatched junction bases numbered 5, after V lost 3 bases and J lost 3 bases. The CDR3 is 15 amino acids. DNA for the CDR3: TGCAGTGCTAGTGGCCTAGCGGGAGGAACAGATACGCAGTATTTT. This gives the protein CSASGLAGGTDTQYF.

The CDR3 nucleotides read TGTGCCAGCAGCCTGCCGGACAGGGGGAATAATTCACCCCTCCACTTT. Residues: CASSLPDRGNNSPLHF. This sequence joins TRBV4-2 and TRBJ1-6, with 10 bases lining up with TRBD1. Germline values: CDR1 LGHNA, CDR2 YNFKEQ. This CDR3 spans 16 amino acids. With 4 bases clipped from V and 5 bases from J, the junction kept 5 bases outside the gene matches.

The gene calls are TRBV5-1 and TRBJ2-1; tentative D call: TRBD2 (5 bases). CDR3 size: 20 residues. V was pared by 1 base and J by 1 base, with 24 bases between. The germline gives CDR1 SGHRS, CDR2 YFSETQ. DNA of the CDR3: TGCGCCAGCAGCTTGTTGCGGTTCGGAGGAGACCCTTTATCCTACAATGAGCAGTTCTTC. It is translated as CASSLLRFGGDPLSYNEQFF.